These 31 T cell receptor beta chains share one sample of origin, sequenced in a study of response to subunit inactivated influenza vaccine. One entry per CDR3 protein results from TCRdb running MiXCR on the RT-PCR reads. The sample carries over 400,000 distinct CDR3 sequences, 10% to 15% recorded once. The starting material was PBMCs from blood, obtained roughly 6 weeks after vaccination. Source of these receptors: a man aged 50-60 years who received an inactivated influenza vaccine.

In this sample, this clonotype turned up a few times. The gene calls are TRBV7-8 and TRBJ1-5; no definite D call. Between the trimmed V and J ends, which lost 1 base and 2 bases, there was a span of 12 bases. The CDR3 loop spans 16 amino acids. CDR1 is SGHVS, CDR2 FQNEAQ, per germline. DNA of the CDR3: TGTGCCAGCAGCTTAGAACCAAGTTATGGCAATCAGCCCCAGCATTTT. This encodes CASSLEPSYGNQPQHF.

At least ten counts were recorded for this clonotype. V is TRBV12-3 or TRBV12-4 and J is TRBJ2-1; 12 bases agree with TRBD2. The CDR3 is 12 residues long. Unmatched junction bases numbered 5, after V lost 6 bases and J lost 14 bases. CDR3 loop: CASSKTSGREFF. The CDR3 region has the DNA TGTGCCAGCAGCAAGACTAGCGGGAGAGAGTTCTTC.

This chain connects TRBV5-1 to TRBJ2-3, with D uncertain. Trimming removed 6 bases at V and 1 base at J, with 18 bases between. The CDR3 totals 16 residues. The germline gives CDR1 SGHRS, CDR2 YFSETQ. CDR3 protein: CASTPEAATRTDTQYF. In DNA, the CDR3 is TGCGCCAGCACCCCCGAGGCCGCGACGCGCACAGATACGCAGTATTTT.

Written as DNA, the CDR3 is TGTGCCAGCAGCTTAATTACAACAACTAATGAAAAACTGTTTTTT. This encodes CASSLITTTNEKLFF. This chain links TRBV7-9 with TRBJ1-4; D remains unclear. CDR1 is SEHNR, CDR2 FQNEAQ, per germline (reference sequence). CDR3 length equals 15 residues. V gave up 2 bases and J gave up 0 bases, with 7 bases separating them.

The chain combines TRBV5-8 with TRBJ1-2; 7 nucleotides agree with TRBD1. The V and J ends lost 6 bases and 4 bases, in that order; junction bases with no gene match: 3. The germline gives CDR1 SGHTS, CDR2 YDEGEE. This CDR3 is 12 amino acids long. The CDR3: CASIWTGYGYTF. Written as DNA, the CDR3 is TGTGCCAGCATCTGGACAGGCTATGGCTACACCTTC.

This clonotype was seen more than once but under ten times. The CDR3 coding sequence is TGCAGTGCTCCCGGGACTCGAGGTCACTATGGCTACACCTTC. It is translated as CSAPGTRGHYGYTF. V gene TRBV20-1 combines with J gene TRBJ1-2; perhaps TRBD1 as D (5 bases). With 5 bases removed from V and 3 bases from J, the gap between germline ends came to 16 bases. The length of the CDR3 is 14 residues. The germline CDR1 and CDR2 sequences are DFQATT and SNEGSKA (reference sequence).

This clonotype showed up just a few times. The rearrangement links TRBV4-1 to TRBJ2-5, with TRBD2 matching 8 bases. This CDR3 contains 16 residues. The junction had 8 bases not matched to a gene; V was cut back by 2 bases and J by 3 bases. The germline V gene encodes CDR1 MGHRA and CDR2 YSYEKL. The CDR3 region has the DNA TGCGCCAGCAGCCAACCGTTAGCGGGGACCAAAGAGACCCAGTACTTC. This gives the protein CASSQPLAGTKETQYF.

This chain links TRBV7-9 with TRBJ2-1; 11 bases line up with TRBD2. From germline, CDR1 is SEHNR and CDR2 FQNEAQ (reference sequence). There are 15 residues in the CDR3. V was pared by 5 bases and J by 6 bases, with 6 bases of the junction left unmatched. The CDR3 protein is CASSAGTSGLNEQFF. CDR3 DNA sequence: TGTGCCAGCAGCGCCGGGACTAGCGGCCTCAATGAGCAGTTCTTC.

This clonotype was picked up a small number of times. J is TRBJ2-7 and V is TRBV28, with 8 nucleotides matching TRBD1. J was trimmed by 3 bases and V by 4 bases; bases with no gene match: 5. CDR3 length equals 14 residues. Germline loops: CDR1 MDHEN, CDR2 SYDVKM. As DNA, the CDR3 is TGTGCCAGCAGTTCTCAGGGGGCGGACTACGAGCAGTACTTC. Protein sequence: CASSSQGADYEQYF.

The J gene is TRBJ2-5, the V gene TRBV20-1; D is unclear. The CDR3 extends over 11 amino acids. Germline CDR1 is DFQATT and CDR2 is SNEGSKA (reference sequence). The V end was cut by 3 bases, the J end by 5 bases, with 7 bases between. The DNA for the CDR3 is TGCAGTGCTAGCGGGTGGGAGACCCAGTACTTC. This encodes CSASGWETQYF.

The rearrangement joins TRBV5-1 to TRBJ2-7; 7 bases map to TRBD1. V dropped 5 bases and J dropped 3; count of bases not matched to a gene: 5. CDR3 length: 13 residues. The germline V gene has CDR1 SGHRS and CDR2 YFSETQ. The CDR3 is CASRLQGDYEQYF. The CDR3 DNA follows: TGCGCCAGCAGACTTCAGGGGGACTACGAGCAGTACTTC. Based on the CDR3 plus reference TRBV5-1 and TRBJ2-7, the full variable domain is KAGVTQTPRYLIKTRGQQVTLSCSPISGHRSVSWYQQTPGQGLQFLFEYFSETQRNKGNFPGRFSGRQFSNSRSEMNVSTLELGDSALYLCASRLQGDYEQYFGPGTRLTVT.

This clonotype was counted between two and nine times. V is TRBV28 and J is TRBJ2-1; the match to TRBD2 covers 7 bases. The junction had 6 bases not matched to a gene; V was cut back by 7 bases and J by 3 bases. The length of the CDR3 is 14 residues. The germline V gene has CDR1 MDHEN and CDR2 SYDVKM. The CDR3 region has the DNA TGTGCCAGCATTGGGAGGGGTGGCTACAATGAGCAGTTCTTC. This sequence encodes CASIGRGGYNEQFF.

This clonotype was seen more than once but under ten times. This chain connects TRBV5-1 to TRBJ2-7; D may be TRBD2 (5 bases). The CDR3 loop spans 16 amino acids. Germline CDR1 reads SGHRS; CDR2 reads YFSETQ. V lost 5 bases and J 3 bases, leaving 21 bases between the germline ends. The CDR3 region has the DNA TGCGCCAGCAGACGATTGCATTCGGGGTTAGACTACGAGCAGTACTTC. Residues: CASRRLHSGLDYEQYF.

This clonotype has more than one count but fewer than ten. This rearrangement joins TRBV7-2 to TRBJ2-7; 10 nucleotides line up with TRBD1. Germline V gene data show CDR1 as SGHTA and CDR2 as FQGNSA. Trimming cost V 1 base and J 4 bases; bases outside gene matches: 4. This CDR3 is 15 amino acids long. The CDR3 sequence: CASSLVGQGTYEQYF. CDR3 nucleotide sequence: TGTGCCAGCAGCTTAGTGGGACAGGGGACTTACGAGCAGTACTTC.

This clonotype showed up just a few times. This CDR3 is CASSRLAGGLYEQYF. CDR3 coding DNA: TGTGCCAGCAGTCGACTAGCGGGAGGGTTGTACGAGCAGTACTTC. The chain uses TRBV6-1 and TRBJ2-7; 14 bases agree with TRBD2. With V trimmed by 5 bases and J by 4 bases, 4 bases remained unmatched. The CDR3 has 15 amino acids. The germline V gene encodes CDR1 MNHNS and CDR2 SASEGT.

This clonotype was counted ten times or more. This chain joins TRBV5-1 and TRBJ2-7; D possibly corresponds to TRBD2 (5 bases). V dropped 4 bases and J dropped 2 bases, with 10 bases sitting between them. The germline V gene encodes CDR1 SGHRS and CDR2 YFSETQ. The CDR3 is 13 residues long. CDR3: CASSRDGTYEQYF. As DNA, the CDR3 is TGCGCCAGCAGCAGAGACGGGACCTACGAGCAGTACTTC.

V gene TRBV7-9 combines with J gene TRBJ1-4, with D perhaps matching TRBD1 (6 bases). Trimming took off 5 bases at V and 3 bases at J, with 13 bases between the two ends. Germline V gene lookup returns CDR1 SEHNR and CDR2 FQNEAQ (reference sequence). The length of the CDR3 is 15 residues. The CDR3 DNA is TGTGCCAGCAGCGGGGGCCCGGGACCTAATGAAAAACTGTTTTTT. Encoded protein: CASSGGPGPNEKLFF.

Many counts were recorded for this clonotype. The chain recombines TRBV12-3 or TRBV12-4 with TRBJ1-1; unclear D gene. V was shortened by 3 bases and J by 6 bases, with 11 bases between the two germline ends. The CDR3 covers 13 residues. The CDR3 is CASSLGNNAEAFF. DNA of the CDR3: TGTGCCAGCAGTTTGGGCAATAATGCTGAAGCTTTCTTT.

This chain connects TRBV29-1 to TRBJ2-1; D unresolved. The CDR3 consists of 12 residues. Per germline, CDR1 SQVTM and CDR2 ANQGSEA. Deletions cut 6 bases from V and 6 bases from J, with 12 bases between. For the CDR3, the DNA is TGCAGCGTGGCTGGGTCGGGCAATGAGCAGTTCTTC. This translates into CSVAGSGNEQFF.

This chain joins TRBV28 and TRBJ2-7, with D hard to call. Trimming left V 2 bases short and J 7 bases short, with 12 bases between. Germline V lookup: CDR1 MDHEN, CDR2 SYDVKM. The CDR3 extends over 13 amino acids. The CDR3 nucleotides read TGTGCCAGCAGTTTACAAGACCTACGGGAGCAGTACTTC. It translates to CASSLQDLREQYF.

This clonotype was seen only a few times. CDR3 sequence (DNA): TGTGCCAGTAGTATGGCGTTGGCGGGACAGGCACAGCAGTACTTC. It encodes CASSMALAGQAQQYF. The J gene is TRBJ2-7, the V gene TRBV19; 8 bases map to TRBD1. Per the germline V gene, CDR1 is LNHDA and CDR2 is SQIVND (reference sequence). Trimming at V came to 3 bases and at J to 8 bases, leaving 12 bases not matched to a gene. The CDR3 loop spans 15 amino acids. The full variable domain, in which reference TRBV19 and TRBJ2-7 provide the parts outside the CDR3, is DGGITQSPKYLFRKEGQNVTLSCEQNLNHDAMYWYRQDPGQGLRLIYYSQIVNDFQKGDIAEGYSVSREKKESFPLTVTSAQKNPTAFYLCASSMALAGQAQQYFGPGTRLTVT.

V and J are TRBV20-1 and TRBJ2-3; D not resolved. CDR1 and CDR2 (germline): DFQATT, SNEGSKA (reference sequence). The CDR3 length is 14 residues. Between the trimmed V and J ends, which lost 6 bases and 1 base, there was a span of 14 bases. The CDR3 nucleotides are TGCAGTGCCTTCAGGCCGCTAGGCACAGATACGCAGTATTTT. Protein product: CSAFRPLGTDTQYF.

The V gene is TRBV4-3, the J gene TRBJ2-2; D ambiguous. V lost 2 bases and J 2 bases, leaving 9 bases between the germline ends. Germline assignment: CDR1 LGHNA and CDR2 YSLEER. The CDR3 consists of 15 residues. CDR3 DNA sequence: TGCGCCAGCAGCCAAAACGGCGGAAACACCGGGGAGCTGTTTTTT. Translated: CASSQNGGNTGELFF.

This clonotype was detected a few times. The chain has TRBV20-1 and TRBJ2-1; possible D gene TRBD2, 5 bases. This CDR3 has 16 amino acids. V dropped 4 bases and J dropped 4 bases, with 20 bases sitting between them. Germline V CDR1 and CDR2: DFQATT, SNEGSKA (reference sequence). In DNA, the CDR3 is TGCAGTGCTACCCTTCGAGGGCTCTCCCCATACAATGAGCAGTTCTTC. Its protein is CSATLRGLSPYNEQFF.

The gene calls are TRBV20-1 and TRBJ2-1, with no clear D. The germline CDR1 and CDR2 sequences are DFQATT and SNEGSKA (reference sequence). This CDR3 region has 16 residues. V lost 4 bases, J lost 3 bases, and 19 bases lay in between. The CDR3: CSATPSGPTGYNEQFF. Written as DNA, the CDR3 is TGCAGTGCTACTCCCTCCGGCCCAACCGGCTACAATGAGCAGTTCTTC.

The V and J genes are TRBV4-2 and TRBJ2-5, with D perhaps matching TRBD1 (5 bases). The length of the CDR3 is 14 residues. Germline assignment: CDR1 LGHNA and CDR2 YNFKEQ. The V end was cut by 3 bases, the J end by 5 bases, with 13 bases between. Here the CDR3 reads CASSQAGPGETQYF. CDR3 nucleotide sequence: TGTGCCAGCAGCCAGGCAGGCCCAGGGGAGACCCAGTACTTC.

This clonotype was seen a few times. The genes are TRBV24-1 and TRBJ2-5, with D hard to call. Trimming stripped 6 bases from V and 2 bases from J, with 9 bases between. This CDR3 has 13 residues. Germline V CDR1 and CDR2: KGHDR, SFDVKD. The CDR3 DNA reads TGTGCCACCAGTTACGGCTTACAAGAGACCCAGTACTTC. It is translated as CATSYGLQETQYF.

The chain joins TRBV20-1 to TRBJ2-7; 8 bases align to TRBD2. The CDR3 is made up of 15 amino acids. Per germline, CDR1 DFQATT and CDR2 SNEGSKA (reference sequence). After removal of 4 bases from V and 3 bases from J, the junction contained 11 bases not matched to a gene. The DNA for the CDR3 is TGCAGTGCTACAGGGGAGGCGGGAGGTGGCTACGAGCAGTACTTC. Translation: CSATGEAGGGYEQYF.

This clonotype showed up just once. A much more abundant neighbour one base away suggests this may be a read error. J is TRBJ2-3 and V is TRBV20-1; possibly TRBD1 or TRBD2 for D (5 bases each). This CDR3 spans 15 amino acids. Germline CDR1 reads DFQATT; CDR2 reads SNEGSKA (reference sequence). For the CDR3, the DNA is TGCTGTGCTAGGGACCTACAATGGGGCACAGATACGCAGTATTTT. Translation: CCARDLQWGTDTQYF.

This clonotype occurred many times. The V gene is TRBV12-3 or TRBV12-4, the J gene TRBJ2-1, with 15 positions matching TRBD2. The CDR3 spans 14 residues. V was pared by 2 bases and J by 13 bases, with 3 bases of the junction left unmatched. The CDR3: CASSLRTSGGAQFF. CDR3 nucleotide sequence: TGTGCCAGCAGTTTAAGGACTAGCGGGGGGGCCCAGTTCTTC.

V and J are TRBV7-9 and TRBJ2-5; perhaps D is TRBD1 or TRBD2 (5 bases each). V was cut by 6 bases and J by 3 bases, with 20 bases left in between. This CDR3 has 16 residues. Germline V lookup: CDR1 SEHNR, CDR2 FQNEAQ (reference sequence). CDR3 nucleotide sequence: TGTGCCAGCAGTCTAACCCCGGGACCTGGGGAAGAGACCCAGTACTTC. The encoded protein is CASSLTPGPGEETQYF.